This record looks at one T cell receptor beta chain sequence and its context. The CDR3 sequence is 19 residues long. Germline V gene lookup returns CDR1 SEHNR and CDR2 FQNEAQ (reference sequence). V shed 5 bases and J 1 base; nucleotides not matched to a gene: 13. The data belong to a study of shared clonotypes between healthy human individuals. Overall study context: Researchers assigned three CD4 naive, three CD4 memory, two CD8 naive and one CD8 memory plate to each donor.

The table came from immunoSEQ multiplex PCR; TCRdb's copy has only in-frame clones and leaves some out. The table includes approximately 980,000 clones, 70% to 85% detected once. The donor cohort consisted entirely of Caucasian adults residing in Nashville, Tennessee. The source is a man aged 18 to 29 in good health. The chain employs TRBV7-9 and TRBJ2-2; 10 bases line up with TRBD1. Material: memory CD4+ T cells sorted from blood. Indicated subset: CD45RA-negative fraction. This CDR3 reads CASSVGSGTGEWNTGELFF. The CDR3 bases are TGTGCCAGCAGCGTTGGGTCCGGGACAGGGGAATGGAACACCGGGGAGCTGTTTTTT.